The present TCR beta chain was sequenced within a study of T cell repertoires in cytomegalovirus infection. As for this clonotype: Its antigen is still unknown.

Germline loops: CDR1 LGHNT, CDR2 FRNRAP. The ends lost 5 bases at V and 6 bases at J; junction bases unmatched: 17. The CDR3 length is 19 residues. TCRdb reprocessed the reads with MiXCR, giving one entry per CDR3 protein. The table records 700,000 to 900,000 distinct CDR3 sequences, almost 30% of them present only once. The genes are TRBV12-5 and TRBJ1-5; 12 nucleotides agree with TRBD1. Sequencing used cultured CD8+ T cells from PBMCs, obtained from culture after CMV antigen stimulation. The sequence derives from a human donor in good health (CMV status not recorded). Some clones in this sample may be carry-over from other donors' samples. CDR3 in amino acids: CASGRGTGTGGAVGQPQHF. CDR3 nucleotides: TGTGCTAGTGGTCGAGGAACCGGGACAGGGGGCGCCGTAGGTCAGCCCCAGCATTTT.